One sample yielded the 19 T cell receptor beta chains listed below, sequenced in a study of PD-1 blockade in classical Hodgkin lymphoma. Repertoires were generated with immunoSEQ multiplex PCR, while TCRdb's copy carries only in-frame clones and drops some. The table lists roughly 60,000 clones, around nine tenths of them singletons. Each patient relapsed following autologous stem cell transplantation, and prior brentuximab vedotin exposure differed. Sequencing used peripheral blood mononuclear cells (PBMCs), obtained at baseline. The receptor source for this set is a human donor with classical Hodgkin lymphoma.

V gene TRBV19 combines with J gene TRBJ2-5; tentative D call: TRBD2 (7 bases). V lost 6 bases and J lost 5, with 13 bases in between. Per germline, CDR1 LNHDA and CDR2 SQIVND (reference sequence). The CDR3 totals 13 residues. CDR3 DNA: TGTGCCAGTAGCGAGGGGGGGTTTGAGACCCAGTACTTC. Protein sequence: CASSEGGFETQYF. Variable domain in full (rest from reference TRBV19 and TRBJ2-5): DGGITQSPKYLFRKEGQNVTLSCEQNLNHDAMYWYRQDPGQGLRLIYYSQIVNDFQKGDIAEGYSVSREKKESFPLTVTSAQKNPTAFYLCASSEGGFETQYFGPGTRLLVL.

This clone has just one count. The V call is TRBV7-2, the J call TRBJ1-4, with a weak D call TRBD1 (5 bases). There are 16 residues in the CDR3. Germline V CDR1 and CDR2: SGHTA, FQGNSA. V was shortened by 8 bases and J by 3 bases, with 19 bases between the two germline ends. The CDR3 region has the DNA TGTGCCAGCTCGCCCGGGGGTGTTCCAGCTAATGAAAAACTGTTTTTT. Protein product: CASSPGGVPANEKLFF.

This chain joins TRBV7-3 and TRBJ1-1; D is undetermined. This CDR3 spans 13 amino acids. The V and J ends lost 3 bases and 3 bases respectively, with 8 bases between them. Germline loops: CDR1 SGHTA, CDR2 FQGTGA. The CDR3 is CASSFGIDTEAFF. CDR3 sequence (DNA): TGTGCCAGCAGCTTTGGCATCGACACTGAAGCTTTCTTT.

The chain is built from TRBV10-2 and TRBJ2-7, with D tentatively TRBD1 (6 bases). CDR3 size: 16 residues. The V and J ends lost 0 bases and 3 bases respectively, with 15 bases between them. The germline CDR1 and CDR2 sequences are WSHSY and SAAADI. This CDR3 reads CASSESPRLQGYEQYF. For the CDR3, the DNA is TGCGCCAGCAGTGAGTCTCCACGCTTACAGGGCTACGAGCAGTACTTC.

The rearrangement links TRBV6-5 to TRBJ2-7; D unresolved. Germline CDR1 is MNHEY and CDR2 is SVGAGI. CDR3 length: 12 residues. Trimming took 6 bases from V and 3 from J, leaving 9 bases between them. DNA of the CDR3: TGTGCCAGCAGGTCCGTTTTCTACGAGCAGTACTTC. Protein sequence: CASRSVFYEQYF.

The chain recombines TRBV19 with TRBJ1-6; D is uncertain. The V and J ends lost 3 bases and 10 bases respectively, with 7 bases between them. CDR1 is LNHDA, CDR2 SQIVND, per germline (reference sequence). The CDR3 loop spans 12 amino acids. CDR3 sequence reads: CASSIVGSPLHF. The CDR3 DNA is TGTGCCAGTAGTATTGTCGGATCACCCCTCCACTTT.

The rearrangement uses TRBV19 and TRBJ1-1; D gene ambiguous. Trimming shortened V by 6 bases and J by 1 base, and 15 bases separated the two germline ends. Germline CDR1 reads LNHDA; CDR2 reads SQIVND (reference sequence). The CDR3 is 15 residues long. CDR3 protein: CASRPSLRGNTEAFF. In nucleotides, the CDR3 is TGTGCCAGTAGGCCTTCGTTGCGGGGGAACACTGAAGCTTTCTTT.

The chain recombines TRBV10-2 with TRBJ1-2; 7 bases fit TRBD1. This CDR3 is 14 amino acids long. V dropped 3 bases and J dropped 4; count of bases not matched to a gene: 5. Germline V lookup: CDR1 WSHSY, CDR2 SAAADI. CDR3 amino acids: CASSDGTAAYGYTF. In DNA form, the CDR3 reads TGCGCCAGCAGTGACGGGACAGCAGCCTATGGCTACACCTTC.

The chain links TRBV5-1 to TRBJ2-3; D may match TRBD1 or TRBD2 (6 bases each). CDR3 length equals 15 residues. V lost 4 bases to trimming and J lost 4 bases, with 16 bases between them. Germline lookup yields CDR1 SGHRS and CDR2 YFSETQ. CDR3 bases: TGCGCCAGCAGCCCGGGGGCCGACCCCGCAGATACGCAGTATTTT. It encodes CASSPGADPADTQYF. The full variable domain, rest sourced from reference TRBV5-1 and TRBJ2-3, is KAGVTQTPRYLIKTRGQQVTLSCSPISGHRSVSWYQQTPGQGLQFLFEYFSETQRNKGNFPGRFSGRQFSNSRSEMNVSTLELGDSALYLCASSPGADPADTQYFGPGTRLTVL.

The CDR3 reads CASSLRGAQGSGANVLTF. The CDR3 DNA reads as TGCGCCAGCAGCTTGCGTGGAGCACAGGGCTCCGGGGCCAACGTCCTGACTTTC. The chain employs TRBV5-1 and TRBJ2-6; D perhaps matches TRBD1 (6 bases). The ends were cut back, 1 base at V and 4 bases at J, with 18 bases in the middle. This CDR3 has 18 residues. Germline V gene data show CDR1 as SGHRS and CDR2 as YFSETQ.

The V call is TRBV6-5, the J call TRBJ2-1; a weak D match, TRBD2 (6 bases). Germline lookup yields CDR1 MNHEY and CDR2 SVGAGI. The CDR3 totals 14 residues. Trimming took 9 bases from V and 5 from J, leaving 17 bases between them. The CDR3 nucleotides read TGTGCCAGTTCTCTAGGAGGGCAAAACAATGAGCAGTTCTTC. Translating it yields CASSLGGQNNEQFF.

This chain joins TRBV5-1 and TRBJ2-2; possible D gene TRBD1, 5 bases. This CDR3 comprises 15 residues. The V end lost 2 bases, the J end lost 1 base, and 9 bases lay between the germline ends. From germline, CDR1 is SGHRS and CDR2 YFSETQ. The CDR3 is CASSLTDKNTGELFF. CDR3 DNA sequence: TGCGCCAGCAGCTTAACGGACAAGAACACCGGGGAGCTGTTTTTT. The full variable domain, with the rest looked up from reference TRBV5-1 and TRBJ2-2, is KAGVTQTPRYLIKTRGQQVTLSCSPISGHRSVSWYQQTPGQGLQFLFEYFSETQRNKGNFPGRFSGRQFSNSRSEMNVSTLELGDSALYLCASSLTDKNTGELFFGEGSRLTVL.

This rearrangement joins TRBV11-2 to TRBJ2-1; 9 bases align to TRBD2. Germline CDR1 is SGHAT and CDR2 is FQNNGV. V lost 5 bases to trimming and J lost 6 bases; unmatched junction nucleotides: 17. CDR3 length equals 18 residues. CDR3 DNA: TGTGCCAGCAGCCCCCAGGGCGGGAGGGCCCTACGTGCCAATGAGCAGTTCTTC. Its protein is CASSPQGGRALRANEQFF.

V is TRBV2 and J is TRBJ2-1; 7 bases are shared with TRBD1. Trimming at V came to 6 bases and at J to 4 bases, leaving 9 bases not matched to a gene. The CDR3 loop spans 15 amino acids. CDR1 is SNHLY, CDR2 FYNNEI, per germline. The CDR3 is CASSGDRVVYNEQFF. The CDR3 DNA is TGTGCCAGCAGCGGAGACAGGGTGGTATACAATGAGCAGTTCTTC.

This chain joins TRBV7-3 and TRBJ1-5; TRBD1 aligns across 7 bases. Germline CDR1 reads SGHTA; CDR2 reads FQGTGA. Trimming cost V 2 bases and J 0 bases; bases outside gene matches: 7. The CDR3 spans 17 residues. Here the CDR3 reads CASSLGPDRASNQPQHF. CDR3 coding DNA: TGTGCCAGCAGCTTAGGGCCCGACAGGGCTAGCAATCAGCCCCAGCATTTT.

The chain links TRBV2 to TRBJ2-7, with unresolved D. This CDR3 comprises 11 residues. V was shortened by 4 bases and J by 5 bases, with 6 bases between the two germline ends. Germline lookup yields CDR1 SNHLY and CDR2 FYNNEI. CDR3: CASSGGHEQYF. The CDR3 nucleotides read TGTGCCAGCAGTGGGGGTCACGAGCAGTACTTC.

The chain's CDR3 is CASSIGSGYEQFF. The DNA for the CDR3 is TGTGCCAGTAGTATAGGCTCAGGGTATGAGCAGTTCTTC. V and J are TRBV19 and TRBJ2-1; the D gene is possibly TRBD1 (5 bases). V gave up 1 base and J gave up 8 bases, with 9 bases separating them. Germline V gene lookup returns CDR1 LNHDA and CDR2 SQIVND (reference sequence). The CDR3 consists of 13 residues.

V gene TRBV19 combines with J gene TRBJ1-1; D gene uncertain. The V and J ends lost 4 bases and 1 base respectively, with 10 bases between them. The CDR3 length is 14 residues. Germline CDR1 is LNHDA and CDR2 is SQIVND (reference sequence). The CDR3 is CASSRRRENTEAFF. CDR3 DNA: TGTGCCAGTAGTAGACGACGGGAGAACACTGAAGCTTTCTTT.

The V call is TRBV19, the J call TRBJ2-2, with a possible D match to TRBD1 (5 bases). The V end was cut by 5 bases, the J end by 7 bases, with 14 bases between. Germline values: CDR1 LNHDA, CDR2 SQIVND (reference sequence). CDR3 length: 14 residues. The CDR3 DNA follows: TGTGCCAGTAGTGCCTCATTACAGGTCGGGGAGCTGTTTTTT. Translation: CASSASLQVGELFF.